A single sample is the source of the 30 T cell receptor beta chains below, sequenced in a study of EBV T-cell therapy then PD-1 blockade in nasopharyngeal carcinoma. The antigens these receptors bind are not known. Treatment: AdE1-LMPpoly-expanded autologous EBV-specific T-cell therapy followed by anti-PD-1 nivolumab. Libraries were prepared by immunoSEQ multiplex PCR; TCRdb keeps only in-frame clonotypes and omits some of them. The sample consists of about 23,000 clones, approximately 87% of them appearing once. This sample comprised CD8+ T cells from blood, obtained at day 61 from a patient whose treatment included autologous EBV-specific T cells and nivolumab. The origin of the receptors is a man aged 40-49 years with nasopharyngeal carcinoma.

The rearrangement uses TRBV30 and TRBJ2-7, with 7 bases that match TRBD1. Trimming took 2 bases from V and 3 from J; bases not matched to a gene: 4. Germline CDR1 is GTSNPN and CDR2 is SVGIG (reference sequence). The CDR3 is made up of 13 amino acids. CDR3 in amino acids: CAWSPTGYYEQYF. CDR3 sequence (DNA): TGTGCCTGGAGTCCGACAGGGTACTACGAGCAGTACTTC.

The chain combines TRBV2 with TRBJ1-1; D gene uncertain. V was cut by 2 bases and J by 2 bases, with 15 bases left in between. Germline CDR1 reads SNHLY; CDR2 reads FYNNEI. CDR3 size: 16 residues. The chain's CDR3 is CASSELSGRINTEAFF. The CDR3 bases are TGTGCCAGCAGTGAACTCTCCGGCAGGATTAACACTGAAGCTTTCTTT.

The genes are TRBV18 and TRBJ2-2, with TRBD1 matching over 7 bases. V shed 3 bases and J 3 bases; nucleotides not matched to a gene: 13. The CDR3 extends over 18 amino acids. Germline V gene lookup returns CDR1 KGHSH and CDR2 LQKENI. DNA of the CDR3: TGTGCCAGCTCACCCCCCGAGGCGGACAGGCCTTACACCGGGGAGCTGTTTTTT. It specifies CASSPPEADRPYTGELFF. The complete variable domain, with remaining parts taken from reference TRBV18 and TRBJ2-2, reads NAGVMQNPRHLVRRRGQEARLRCSPMKGHSHVYWYRQLPEEGLKFMVYLQKENIIDESGMPKERFSAEFPKEGPSILRIQQVVRGDSAAYFCASSPPEADRPYTGELFFGEGSRLTVL.

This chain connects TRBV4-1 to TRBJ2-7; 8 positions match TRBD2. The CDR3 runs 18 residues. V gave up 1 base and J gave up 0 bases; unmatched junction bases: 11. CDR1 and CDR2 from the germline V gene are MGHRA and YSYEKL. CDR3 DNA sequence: TGCGCCAGCAGCCAAGTTTTGAGCGGGGGCCCAAGCTCCTACGAGCAGTACTTC. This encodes CASSQVLSGGPSSYEQYF.

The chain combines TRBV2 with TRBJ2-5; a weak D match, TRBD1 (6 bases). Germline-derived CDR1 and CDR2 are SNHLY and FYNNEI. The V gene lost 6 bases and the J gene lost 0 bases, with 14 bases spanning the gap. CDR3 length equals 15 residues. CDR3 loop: CASSPGHLYQETQYF. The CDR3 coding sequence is TGTGCCAGCAGCCCGGGACACCTATACCAAGAGACCCAGTACTTC.

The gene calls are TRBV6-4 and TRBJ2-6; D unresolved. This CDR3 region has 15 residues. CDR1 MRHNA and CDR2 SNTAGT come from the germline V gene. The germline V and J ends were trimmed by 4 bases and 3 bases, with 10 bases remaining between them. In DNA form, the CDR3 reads TGTGCCAGCAGTGGAAAGGGAAGTGGGGCCAACGTCCTGACTTTC. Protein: CASSGKGSGANVLTF.

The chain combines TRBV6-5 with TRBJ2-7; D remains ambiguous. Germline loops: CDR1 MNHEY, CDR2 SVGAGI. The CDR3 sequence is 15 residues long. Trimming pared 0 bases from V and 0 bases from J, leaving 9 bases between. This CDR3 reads CASSYSKFSSYEQYF. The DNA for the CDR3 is TGTGCCAGCAGTTACTCAAAGTTTAGCTCCTACGAGCAGTACTTC.

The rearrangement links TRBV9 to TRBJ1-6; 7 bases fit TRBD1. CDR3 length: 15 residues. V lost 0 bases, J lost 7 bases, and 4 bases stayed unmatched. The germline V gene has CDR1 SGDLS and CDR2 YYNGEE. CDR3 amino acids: CASSVGSDRNSPLHF. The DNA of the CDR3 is TGTGCCAGCAGCGTAGGATCGGACAGGAATTCACCCCTCCACTTT. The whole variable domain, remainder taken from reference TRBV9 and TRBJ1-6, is DSGVTQTPKHLITATGQRVTLRCSPRSGDLSVYWYQQSLDQGLQFLIQYYNGEERAKGNILERFSAQQFPDLHSELNLSSLELGDSALYFCASSVGSDRNSPLHFGNGTRLTVT.

CDR3: CASGTGKETQYF. CDR3 DNA: TGTGCCAGTGGGACAGGGAAAGAGACCCAGTACTTC. This chain connects TRBV25-1 to TRBJ2-5; 9 bases match TRBD1. Germline V gene lookup returns CDR1 MGHDK and CDR2 SYGVNS. The CDR3 spans 12 residues. V shed 9 bases and J 3 bases; nucleotides not matched to a gene: 2.

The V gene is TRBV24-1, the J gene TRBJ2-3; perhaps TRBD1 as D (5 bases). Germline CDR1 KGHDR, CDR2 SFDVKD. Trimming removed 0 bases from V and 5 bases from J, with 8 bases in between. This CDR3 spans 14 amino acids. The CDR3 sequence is CATSDLDSIDTQYF. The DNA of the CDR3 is TGTGCCACCAGTGATTTGGACAGTATAGATACGCAGTATTTT.

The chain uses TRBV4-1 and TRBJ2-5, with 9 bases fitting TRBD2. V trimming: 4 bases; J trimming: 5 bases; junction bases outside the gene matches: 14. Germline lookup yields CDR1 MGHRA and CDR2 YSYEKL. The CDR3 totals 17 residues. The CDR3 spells CASSRRLAGALKETQYF. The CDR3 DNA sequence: TGCGCCAGCAGCCGCCGGTTAGCGGGGGCCCTAAAGGAGACCCAGTACTTC.

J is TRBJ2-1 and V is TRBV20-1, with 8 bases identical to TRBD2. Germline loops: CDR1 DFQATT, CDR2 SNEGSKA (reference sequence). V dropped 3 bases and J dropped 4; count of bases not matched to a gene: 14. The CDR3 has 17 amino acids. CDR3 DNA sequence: TGCAGTGCTAGTAGCGGGGCGCGTCTGTTGGGATACAATGAGCAGTTCTTC. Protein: CSASSGARLLGYNEQFF.

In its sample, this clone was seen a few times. The CDR3 is CASSQITGSGYTF. The CDR3 nucleotides are TGTGCCAGCAGCCAGATCACAGGCTCTGGCTACACCTTC. The chain has TRBV5-6 and TRBJ1-2; possible D gene TRBD1, 5 bases. Trimming removed 4 bases at V and 7 bases at J, with 14 bases between. The CDR3 covers 13 residues. Per germline, CDR1 SGHDT and CDR2 YYEEEE.

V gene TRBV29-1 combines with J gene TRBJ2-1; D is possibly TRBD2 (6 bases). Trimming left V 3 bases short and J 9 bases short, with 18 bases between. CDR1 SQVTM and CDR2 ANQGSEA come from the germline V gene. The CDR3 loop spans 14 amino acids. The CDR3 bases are TGCAGCGTTGATAGGAGGGAAAGGTGGGTTGAGCAGTTCTTC. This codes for CSVDRRERWVEQFF.

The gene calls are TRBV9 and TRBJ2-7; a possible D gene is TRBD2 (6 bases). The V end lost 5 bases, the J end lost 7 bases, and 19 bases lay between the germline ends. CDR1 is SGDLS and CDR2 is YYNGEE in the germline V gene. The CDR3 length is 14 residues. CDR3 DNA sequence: TGTGCCAGCAGACAGACCGCCCTGGAGGGTGAGCAGTACTTC. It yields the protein CASRQTALEGEQYF.

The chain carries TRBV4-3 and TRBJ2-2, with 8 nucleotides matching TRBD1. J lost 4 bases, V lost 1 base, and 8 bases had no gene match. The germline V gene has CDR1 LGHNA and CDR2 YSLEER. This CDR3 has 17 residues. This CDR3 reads CASSQGVAGGLTGELFF. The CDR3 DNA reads TGCGCCAGCAGCCAAGGGGTGGCAGGGGGCCTCACCGGGGAGCTGTTTTTT.

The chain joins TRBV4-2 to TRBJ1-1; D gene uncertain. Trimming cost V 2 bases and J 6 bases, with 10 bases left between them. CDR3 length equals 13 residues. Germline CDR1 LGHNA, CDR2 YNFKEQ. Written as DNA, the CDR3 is TGTGCCAGCAGCCAACAAGACCTCGCTGAAGCTTTCTTT. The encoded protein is CASSQQDLAEAFF.

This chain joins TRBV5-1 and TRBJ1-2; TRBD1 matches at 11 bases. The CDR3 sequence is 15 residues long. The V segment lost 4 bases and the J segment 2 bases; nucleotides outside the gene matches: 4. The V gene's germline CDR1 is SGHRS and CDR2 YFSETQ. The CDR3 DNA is TGCGCCAGCAGCAGGACAGGGGGCTTAAACTATGGCTACACCTTC. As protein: CASSRTGGLNYGYTF.

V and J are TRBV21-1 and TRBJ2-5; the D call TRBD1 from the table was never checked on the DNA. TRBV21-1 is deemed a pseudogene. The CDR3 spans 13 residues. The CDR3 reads CASSPTGQETQYF. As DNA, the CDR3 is TGTGCCAGCAGCCCGACAGGGCAAGAGACCCAGTACTTC.

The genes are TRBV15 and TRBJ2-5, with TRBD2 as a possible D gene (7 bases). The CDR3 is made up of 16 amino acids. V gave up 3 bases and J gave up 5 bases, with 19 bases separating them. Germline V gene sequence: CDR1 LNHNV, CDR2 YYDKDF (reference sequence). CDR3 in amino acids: CATSRGEGGPLETQYF. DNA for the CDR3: TGTGCCACCAGCAGGGGGGAGGGGGGGCCATTGGAGACCCAGTACTTC.

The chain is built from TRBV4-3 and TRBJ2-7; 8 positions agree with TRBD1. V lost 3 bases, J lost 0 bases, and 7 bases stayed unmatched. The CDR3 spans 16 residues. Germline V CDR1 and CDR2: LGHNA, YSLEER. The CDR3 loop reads CASSHEMGTGSYEQYF. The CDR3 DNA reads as TGCGCCAGCAGCCATGAGATGGGGACAGGCTCCTACGAGCAGTACTTC.

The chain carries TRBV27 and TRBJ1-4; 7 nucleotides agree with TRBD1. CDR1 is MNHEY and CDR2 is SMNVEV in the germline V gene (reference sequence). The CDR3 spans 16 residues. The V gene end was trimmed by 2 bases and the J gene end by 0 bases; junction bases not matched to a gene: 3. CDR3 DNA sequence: TGTGCCAGCAGTTTAACTGGGACAGCAACTAATGAAAAACTGTTTTTT. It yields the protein CASSLTGTATNEKLFF.

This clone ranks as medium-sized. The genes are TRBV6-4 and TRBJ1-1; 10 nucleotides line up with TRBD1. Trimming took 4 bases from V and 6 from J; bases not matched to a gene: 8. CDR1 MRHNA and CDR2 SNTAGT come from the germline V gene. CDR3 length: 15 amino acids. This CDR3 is CASSAQTGGNSEAFF. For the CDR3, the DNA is TGTGCCAGCAGTGCCCAGACAGGGGGCAATTCTGAAGCTTTCTTT.

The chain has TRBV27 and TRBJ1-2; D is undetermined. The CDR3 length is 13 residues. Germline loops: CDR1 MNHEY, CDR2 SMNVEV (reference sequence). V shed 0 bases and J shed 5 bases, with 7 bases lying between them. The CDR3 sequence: CASSLSEGYGYTF. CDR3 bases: TGTGCCAGCAGTTTATCAGAGGGTTATGGCTACACCTTC.

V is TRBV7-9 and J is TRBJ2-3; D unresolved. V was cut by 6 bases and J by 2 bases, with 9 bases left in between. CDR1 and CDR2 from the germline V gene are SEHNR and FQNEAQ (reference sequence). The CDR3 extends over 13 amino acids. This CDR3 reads CASSPALTDTQYF. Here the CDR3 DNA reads TGTGCCAGCAGTCCCGCCCTCACAGATACGCAGTATTTT.

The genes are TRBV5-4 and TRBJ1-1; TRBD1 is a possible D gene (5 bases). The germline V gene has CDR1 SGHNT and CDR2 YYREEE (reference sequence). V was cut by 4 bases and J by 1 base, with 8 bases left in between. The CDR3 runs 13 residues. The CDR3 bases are TGTGCCAGCAGCAGGGGTGAGAACACTGAAGCTTTCTTT. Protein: CASSRGENTEAFF.

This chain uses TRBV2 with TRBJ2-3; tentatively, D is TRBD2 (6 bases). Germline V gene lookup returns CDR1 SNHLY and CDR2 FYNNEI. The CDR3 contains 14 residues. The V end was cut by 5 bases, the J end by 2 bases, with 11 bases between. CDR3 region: CASSPSGVTDTQYF. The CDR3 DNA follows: TGTGCCAGCAGTCCCTCGGGGGTCACAGATACGCAGTATTTT.

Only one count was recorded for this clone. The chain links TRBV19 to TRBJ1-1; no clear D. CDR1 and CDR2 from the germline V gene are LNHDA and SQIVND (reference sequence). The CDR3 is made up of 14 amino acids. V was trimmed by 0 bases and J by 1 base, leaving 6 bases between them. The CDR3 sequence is CASSIDLWNTEAFF. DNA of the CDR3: TGTGCCAGTAGTATAGATCTATGGAACACTGAAGCTTTCTTT. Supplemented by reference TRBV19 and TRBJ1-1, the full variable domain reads DGGITQSPKYLFRKEGQNVTLSCEQNLNHDAMYWYRQDPGQGLRLIYYSQIVNDFQKGDIAEGYSVSREKKESFPLTVTSAQKNPTAFYLCASSIDLWNTEAFFGQGTRLTVV.

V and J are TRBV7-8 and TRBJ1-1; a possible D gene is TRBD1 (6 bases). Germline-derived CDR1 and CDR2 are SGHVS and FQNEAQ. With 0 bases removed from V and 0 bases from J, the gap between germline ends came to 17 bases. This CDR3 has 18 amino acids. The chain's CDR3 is CASSLALAGAIMNTEAFF. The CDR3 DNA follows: TGTGCCAGCAGCTTAGCGTTGGCAGGGGCAATTATGAACACTGAAGCTTTCTTT.

The CDR3 protein is CATSRDHGGGRADTQYF. The CDR3, as DNA: TGTGCCACCAGCAGAGATCATGGGGGGGGCAGGGCAGATACGCAGTATTTT. This chain joins TRBV15 and TRBJ2-3; maybe TRBD2 (7 bases). V lost 0 bases and J lost 4, with 17 bases in between. Germline CDR1 reads LNHNV; CDR2 reads YYDKDF (reference sequence). There are 17 residues in the CDR3.